Listed below are T cell receptor beta chains from one sample, sequenced in a study of cytomegalovirus exposure and HLA in healthy donors. Measured with immunoSEQ multiplex PCR; TCRdb has only the in-frame clones, and not every one. The sample holds approximately 190,000 clones; approximately 87% are singletons and the top ten take 1% to 1.5%. Sequencing was carried out using PBMCs. These receptors originate from a man aged 30 to 45 in good health and CMV-seronegative. CDR3s include the opening cysteine and the closing phenylalanine or tryptophan. The order of the fields is CDR3 protein, CDR3 length, J gene, V gene, D gene. D genes are given only for firm matches.

CDR3 protein: CASSQDPAGGPGELFF
CDR3 length: 16
J gene: TRBJ2-2
V gene: TRBV4-2
D gene: TRBD2

CDR3 protein: CASSQQRNTDTQYF
CDR3 length: 14
J gene: TRBJ2-3
V gene: TRBV4-3
D gene: -

CDR3 protein: CASSLGPGHNTIYF
CDR3 length: 14
J gene: TRBJ1-3
V gene: TRBV7-2
D gene: -

CDR3 protein: CASSLEGGGGPYNEQFF
CDR3 length: 17
J gene: TRBJ2-1
V gene: TRBV5-4
D gene: -

CDR3 protein: CASSQDSGRRAYNEQFF
CDR3 length: 17
J gene: TRBJ2-1
V gene: TRBV4-2
D gene: TRBD2

CDR3 protein: CASRLRGRRVNEQFF
CDR3 length: 15
J gene: TRBJ2-1
V gene: TRBV12-2
D gene: -

CDR3 protein: CASSEELAGGPGEQYF
CDR3 length: 16
J gene: TRBJ2-7
V gene: TRBV6-1
D gene: TRBD2

CDR3 protein: CASSHRGLGNQPQHF
CDR3 length: 15
J gene: TRBJ1-5
V gene: TRBV28
D gene: TRBD1

CDR3 protein: CASIPPGSGGFGELFF
CDR3 length: 16
J gene: TRBJ2-2
V gene: TRBV19
D gene: TRBD2

CDR3 protein: CAISESPGSRAEAFF
CDR3 length: 15
J gene: TRBJ1-1
V gene: TRBV10-3
D gene: -

CDR3 protein: CASTQTGFIRNGYTF
CDR3 length: 15
J gene: TRBJ1-2
V gene: TRBV2
D gene: -

CDR3 protein: CASSEFSPGMNTEAFF
CDR3 length: 16
J gene: TRBJ1-1
V gene: TRBV25-1
D gene: -

CDR3 protein: CASSNRLAGGQVENEQFF
CDR3 length: 18
J gene: TRBJ2-1
V gene: TRBV21-1
D gene: -

CDR3 protein: CASSPGTSGSAEADTQYF
CDR3 length: 18
J gene: TRBJ2-3
V gene: TRBV4-2
D gene: TRBD2

CDR3 protein: CASSPGQFFSNYGYTF
CDR3 length: 16
J gene: TRBJ1-2
V gene: TRBV5-8
D gene: -

CDR3 protein: CASSFLAGGPGEDTQYF
CDR3 length: 17
J gene: TRBJ2-3
V gene: TRBV7-2
D gene: TRBD2

CDR3 protein: CASTLTGYTGELFF
CDR3 length: 14
J gene: TRBJ2-2
V gene: TRBV6-5
D gene: -

CDR3 protein: CASSMTLQGTLHQPQHF
CDR3 length: 17
J gene: TRBJ1-5
V gene: TRBV19
D gene: -

CDR3 protein: CASSRTGGEGYTF
CDR3 length: 13
J gene: TRBJ1-2
V gene: TRBV19
D gene: TRBD1

CDR3 protein: CASSLVSGLSYNEQFF
CDR3 length: 16
J gene: TRBJ2-1
V gene: TRBV7-8
D gene: -

CDR3 protein: CASSRDPQGNGYTF
CDR3 length: 14
J gene: TRBJ1-2
V gene: TRBV6-5
D gene: -

CDR3 protein: CASSPPIGGAGETDTQYF
CDR3 length: 18
J gene: TRBJ2-3
V gene: TRBV4-1
D gene: TRBD2

CDR3 protein: CASSHFGTGTLNTEAFF
CDR3 length: 17
J gene: TRBJ1-1
V gene: TRBV4-1
D gene: TRBD1

CDR3 protein: CASSPDRGWDEQFF
CDR3 length: 14
J gene: TRBJ2-1
V gene: TRBV28
D gene: TRBD1

CDR3 protein: CASTGQGAVVWAFF
CDR3 length: 14
J gene: TRBJ1-1
V gene: TRBV6-1
D gene: TRBD1

CDR3 protein: CASSSASGGSTDTQYF
CDR3 length: 16
J gene: TRBJ2-3
V gene: TRBV5-1
D gene: TRBD2

CDR3 protein: CASSLMGSSYEQYF
CDR3 length: 14
J gene: TRBJ2-7
V gene: TRBV19
D gene: -

CDR3 protein: CASSLGINYGYTF
CDR3 length: 13
J gene: TRBJ1-2
V gene: TRBV28
D gene: -

CDR3 protein: CASSVSGTEGKTQYF
CDR3 length: 15
J gene: TRBJ2-5
V gene: TRBV5-1
D gene: TRBD1

CDR3 protein: CASSSPGGGRTDTQYF
CDR3 length: 16
J gene: TRBJ2-3
V gene: TRBV7-9
D gene: TRBD2

CDR3 protein: CASSLGAGMNTGELFF
CDR3 length: 16
J gene: TRBJ2-2
V gene: TRBV11-3
D gene: -

CDR3 protein: CASSQPPDRAPRDEQFF
CDR3 length: 17
J gene: TRBJ2-1
V gene: TRBV7-6
D gene: TRBD1

CDR3 protein: CASSQRTGGSYEQYF
CDR3 length: 15
J gene: -
V gene: TRBV9
D gene: TRBD1

CDR3 protein: CASRTGYGTEAFF
CDR3 length: 13
J gene: TRBJ1-1
V gene: TRBV19
D gene: -

CDR3 protein: CATSSSATSGGGISRYNEQFF
CDR3 length: 21
J gene: TRBJ2-1
V gene: TRBV15
D gene: TRBD2

CDR3 protein: CTSSQYVGQGDSNQPQHF
CDR3 length: 18
J gene: TRBJ1-5
V gene: TRBV1
D gene: -

CDR3 protein: CASSYSGRGVDGYTF
CDR3 length: 15
J gene: TRBJ1-2
V gene: TRBV6-5
D gene: -

CDR3 protein: CASSVAVQRGYNEQFF
CDR3 length: 16
J gene: TRBJ2-1
V gene: TRBV9
D gene: -

CDR3 protein: CASNGGQGAQPQHF
CDR3 length: 14
J gene: TRBJ1-5
V gene: TRBV2
D gene: -

CDR3 protein: CASKRDMNTEAFF
CDR3 length: 13
J gene: TRBJ1-1
V gene: TRBV6-5
D gene: -

CDR3 protein: CASSRTFDANEQFF
CDR3 length: 14
J gene: TRBJ2-1
V gene: TRBV6-1
D gene: -

CDR3 protein: CASWDHFRQAMNTEAFF
CDR3 length: 17
J gene: TRBJ1-1
V gene: TRBV13
D gene: -

CDR3 protein: CATSPTGGLNTGELFF
CDR3 length: 16
J gene: TRBJ2-2
V gene: TRBV15
D gene: -